The next 13 T cell receptor beta chains were all read from a single sample in a study of beta chain features in type 1 diabetes. Of the isolated RNA, all was reverse transcribed, and so the sequenced material was expressed TCRB transcripts. Libraries were prepared by immunoSEQ multiplex PCR; TCRdb keeps only in-frame clonotypes and omits some of them. The sample comprises just over 450,000 clones, over 25% of which are singletons, and around 0.065% rests with the top ten. The sample consisted of naive CD4+ T cells from blood. These receptors were obtained from a man aged 18 to 30 in good health.

The V and J genes are TRBV6-5 and TRBJ1-2; D not certain. Germline-derived CDR1 and CDR2 are MNHEY and SVGAGI. This CDR3 is 12 amino acids long. The V end lost 6 bases, the J end lost 7 bases, and 12 bases lay between the germline ends. The CDR3 reads CASRTPAGGYTF. CDR3 in DNA: TGTGCCAGCAGGACTCCGGCGGGTGGCTACACCTTC.

The genes are TRBV7-2 and TRBJ2-1; TRBD1 agrees at 9 bases. CDR1 and CDR2 (germline): SGHTA, FQGNSA. The CDR3 runs 16 residues. V shed 5 bases and J 3 bases; nucleotides not matched to a gene: 8. The CDR3 DNA follows: TGTGCCAGCAGCGCTTCCGGGACAGGGAACTACAATGAGCAGTTCTTC. This encodes CASSASGTGNYNEQFF. Filled out from reference TRBV7-2 and TRBJ2-1, the complete variable domain reads GAGVSQSPSNKVTEKGKDVELRCDPISGHTALYWYRQSLGQGLEFLIYFQGNSAPDKSGLPSDRFSAERTGGSVSTLTIQRTQQEDSAVYLCASSASGTGNYNEQFFGPGTRLTVL.

This clone has just a few counts. The chain employs TRBV6-6 and TRBJ2-4; the D gene is possibly TRBD2 (5 bases). The CDR3 is 16 amino acids. V lost 6 bases and J 0 bases, leaving 15 bases between the germline ends. Germline V CDR1 and CDR2: MNHNY, SVGAGI (reference sequence). The CDR3 spells CASSPIGILAKNIQYF. CDR3 DNA: TGTGCCAGCAGCCCCATCGGGATTCTAGCCAAAAACATTCAGTACTTC.

This chain joins TRBV18 and TRBJ2-1; D may match TRBD1 or TRBD2 (5 bases each). V lost 3 bases to trimming and J lost 4 bases, with 10 bases between them. In germline, CDR1 is KGHSH, CDR2 LQKENI. The CDR3 consists of 14 residues. CDR3 residues: CASSPGTHYNEQFF. CDR3 coding DNA: TGTGCCAGCTCACCTGGGACGCATTACAATGAGCAGTTCTTC.

CDR3 region: CSVVERGTYEQYF. CDR3 DNA sequence: TGCAGCGTTGTGGAACGCGGAACCTACGAGCAGTACTTC. J is TRBJ2-7 and V is TRBV29-1, with D hard to call. CDR3 length equals 13 residues. Trimming removed 4 bases from V and 2 bases from J, with 12 bases in between. The V gene's germline CDR1 is SQVTM and CDR2 ANQGSEA.

This chain joins TRBV7-2 and TRBJ2-7; TRBD1 might be the D (6 bases). Germline-derived CDR1 and CDR2 are SGHTA and FQGNSA. CDR3 size: 14 residues. V lost 5 bases to trimming and J lost 0 bases, with 11 bases between them. CDR3 DNA sequence: TGTGCCAGCAGCCCCTGGGACAACTCCTACGAGCAGTACTTC. Translated, it gives CASSPWDNSYEQYF.

This sequence joins TRBV19 and TRBJ2-5; 7 bases map to TRBD2. Germline CDR1 LNHDA, CDR2 SQIVND (reference sequence). With V trimmed by 5 bases and J by 7 bases, 16 bases remained unmatched. This CDR3 is built from 16 residues. The CDR3: CASSAGDWSVLRTQYF. CDR3 nucleotide sequence: TGTGCCAGTAGTGCGGGGGACTGGAGCGTTCTCAGGACCCAGTACTTC.

This clone appeared a few times. This chain links TRBV4-2 with TRBJ2-1; 7 bases fit TRBD2. The germline V gene encodes CDR1 LGHNA and CDR2 YNFKEQ. The CDR3 is 14 amino acids. V lost 3 bases to trimming and J lost 6 bases; unmatched junction nucleotides: 5. CDR3 region: CASSHSGGSNEQFF. CDR3 nucleotide sequence: TGTGCCAGCAGCCACTCCGGGGGGAGCAATGAGCAGTTCTTC.

This clone was seen more than once but under ten times. The V and J genes are TRBV9 and TRBJ2-1, with 10 bases identical to TRBD2. Losses at the gene ends were 4 bases for V and 2 bases for J; bases not matched to a gene: 6. The CDR3 runs 16 residues. Germline V CDR1 and CDR2: SGDLS, YYNGEE. CDR3 coding DNA: TGTGCCAGCAGCCCTTCCGGGACTAGCGCCTACAATGAGCAGTTCTTC. Protein: CASSPSGTSAYNEQFF. The entire variable domain, with the rest obtained from reference TRBV9 and TRBJ2-1, is as follows: DSGVTQTPKHLITATGQRVTLRCSPRSGDLSVYWYQQSLDQGLQFLIQYYNGEERAKGNILERFSAQQFPDLHSELNLSSLELGDSALYFCASSPSGTSAYNEQFFGPGTRLTVL.

This clone was detected only a few times. The chain employs TRBV9 and TRBJ2-5; no clear D gene. The ends were cut back, 0 bases at V and 3 bases at J, with 9 bases in the middle. Germline CDR1 SGDLS, CDR2 YYNGEE. There are 14 residues in the CDR3. CDR3 sequence reads: CASSVAAREETQYF. CDR3 nucleotides: TGTGCCAGCAGCGTAGCGGCTAGAGAAGAGACCCAGTACTTC.

This clone appeared a few times. The J gene is TRBJ2-7, the V gene TRBV30; D is unclear. V was pared by 5 bases and J by 2 bases, with 13 bases between. Germline-derived CDR1 and CDR2 are GTSNPN and SVGIG (reference sequence). CDR3 size: 13 residues. The CDR3 spells CAWSTGAPYEQYF. CDR3 DNA: TGTGCCTGGTCCACCGGAGCACCCTACGAGCAGTACTTC.

The chain employs TRBV4-2 and TRBJ2-7, with 11 positions matching TRBD1. Germline CDR1 is LGHNA and CDR2 is YNFKEQ. The CDR3 extends over 16 amino acids. The ends lost 0 bases at V and 2 bases at J; junction bases unmatched: 3. CDR3 nucleotide sequence: TGTGCCAGCAGCCAAGATCAGGGACAGGGGGCCTACGAGCAGTACTTC. This gives the protein CASSQDQGQGAYEQYF.

This clone was seen a few times. The chain employs TRBV6-5 and TRBJ2-1; the D is unclear. The CDR3 covers 16 residues. Trimming removed 2 bases from V and 1 base from J, with 12 bases in between. Per the germline V gene, CDR1 is MNHEY and CDR2 is SVGAGI. The CDR3 loop is CASSYKVSISYNEQFF. CDR3 DNA sequence: TGTGCCAGCAGTTACAAGGTATCGATTTCCTACAATGAGCAGTTCTTC.